Listed below are T cell receptor beta chains from one sample, sequenced in a study of blood T cell repertoires in COVID-19. Libraries were prepared by immunoSEQ multiplex PCR; TCRdb keeps only in-frame clonotypes and omits some of them. The sample has over 60,000 clones, approximately 80% seen once. The sequencing input was peripheral blood. The receptors originated from a woman older than 75 with acute or convalescent COVID-19. CDR3s include the opening cysteine and the closing phenylalanine or tryptophan. The D gene is left open where the match is weak. Not all rows give a size; the values are once, few, many and, for expanded clones, a class.

few TRBJ2-7 TRBV27 TRBD2 CASSLLGSSGRRGEQYF TGTGCCAGCAGTTTATTGGGATCTAGCGGGAGGAGGGGCGAGCAGTACTTC
. TRBJ2-3 TRBV18 TRBD2 CASSPLPGLPMDTQYF TGTGCCAGCTCACCCCTTCCGGGACTACCGATGGATACGCAGTATTTT
. TRBJ2-3 TRBV5-4 . CASSSGKRLSTDTQYF TGTGCCAGCAGCTCAGGGAAGCGCCTAAGCACAGATACGCAGTATTTT
. TRBJ1-5 TRBV5-6 . CASSFGQGYQPQHF TGTGCCAGCAGCTTTGGTCAGGGGTATCAGCCCCAGCATTTT
. TRBJ1-3 TRBV18 . CASSLQWGAGNTIYF TGTGCCAGCTCATTGCAGTGGGGCGCTGGAAACACCATATATTTT
. TRBJ1-4 TRBV3-1/TRBV3-2 TRBD1 CASSRAVGQGLEKLFF TGTGCCAGCAGCCGCGCTGTTGGACAGGGGCTTGAAAAACTGTTTTTT
. TRBJ1-3 TRBV3-1/TRBV3-2 . CASSQAGALSGNTIYF TGTGCCAGCAGCCAAGCGGGTGCGCTCTCTGGAAACACCATATATTTT
. TRBJ1-5 TRBV30 . CAWSVGGRYQPQHF TGTGCCTGGAGTGTAGGAGGGCGTTATCAGCCCCAGCATTTT
. TRBJ1-2 TRBV30 . CAWSGAGRWSYGYTF TGTGCCTGGAGCGGAGCGGGGCGGTGGAGCTATGGCTACACCTTC
few TRBJ1-3 TRBV19 TRBD1 CASSAWTGVGNTIYF TGTGCCAGTAGTGCCTGGACAGGGGTTGGAAACACCATATATTTT
. TRBJ1-2 TRBV28 . CASSPIGGNGYTF TGTGCCAGCAGCCCCATCGGGGGAAATGGCTACACCTTC
. TRBJ1-2 TRBV6-2/TRBV6-3 . CASSYSPREGAGYTF TGTGCCAGCAGTTACTCGCCCAGGGAAGGAGCTGGCTACACCTTC
. TRBJ1-1 TRBV6-5 . CASTRHGAGIEAFF TGTGCCAGCACACGCCATGGGGCAGGGATTGAAGCTTTCTTT
. TRBJ2-1 TRBV18 TRBD2 CASSPRLAGHNEQFF TGTGCCAGCTCACCTCGACTAGCGGGCCACAATGAGCAGTTCTTC
few TRBJ2-7 TRBV7-6 TRBD1 CASSLAGQTNYEQYF TGTGCCAGCAGCTTAGCGGGACAGACAAACTACGAGCAGTACTTC
few TRBJ1-5 TRBV18 . CASSRGGAQPQHF TGTGCCAGCTCACGGGGAGGGGCTCAGCCCCAGCATTTT
. TRBJ2-7 TRBV4-1 TRBD2 CASSRQTSGALYEQYF TGCGCCAGCAGCCGACAGACTAGCGGGGCCCTCTACGAGCAGTACTTC
. TRBJ1-1 TRBV6-5 TRBD1 CASSMGTADTEAFF TGTGCCAGCAGTATGGGGACAGCAGACACTGAAGCTTTCTTT
. TRBJ1-2 TRBV7-2 TRBD1 CASSVPPDRLGNYGYTF TGTGCCAGCAGCGTTCCTCCGGACAGGCTCGGGAACTATGGCTACACCTTC
. TRBJ2-7 TRBV5-5 TRBD1 CASSLGGREQYF TGTGCCAGCAGCCTAGGGGGCAGGGAGCAGTACTTC
. TRBJ1-1 TRBV30 . CAWSGVNMNTEAFF TGTGCCTGGAGCGGGGTGAACATGAACACTGAAGCTTTCTTT
. TRBJ1-5 TRBV30 TRBD1 CAWSSRGRQPQHF TGTGCCTGGAGTTCCAGGGGGAGGCAGCCCCAGCATTTT
. TRBJ2-3 TRBV5-1 TRBD2 CASSLQRESDTQYF TGCGCCAGCAGCTTGCAGCGGGAGTCGGATACGCAGTATTTT
few TRBJ1-3 TRBV30 . CAWSLPGLVSRGNTIYF TGTGCCTGGAGTCTTCCAGGGCTAGTATCGAGAGGAAACACCATATATTTT
once TRBJ2-7 TRBV27 TRBD2 CASSKTSVSYEQYF TGTGCCAGCAGTAAGACTAGCGTCTCCTACGAGCAGTACTTC
. TRBJ2-2 TRBV11-3 TRBD1 CASSSGTGVVTGELFF TGTGCCAGCAGCTCCGGGACAGGGGTTGTAACCGGGGAGCTGTTTTTT
. TRBJ2-3 TRBV24-1 TRBD2 CATSDGGAGKSDTQYF TGTGCCACCAGTGACGGGGGGGCAGGGAAGTCAGATACGCAGTATTTT
. TRBJ2-7 TRBV4-2 TRBD2 CASSQIQTSGYEQYF TGTGCCAGCAGCCAGATTCAGACTAGCGGCTACGAGCAGTACTTC
. TRBJ1-4 TRBV28 . CASTDSQREKLFF TGTGCCAGCACGGACTCGCAAAGGGAAAAACTGTTTTTT
. TRBJ1-1 TRBV6-1 TRBD1 CASSDQSTGDTEAFF TGTGCCAGCAGTGATCAATCAACAGGGGACACTGAAGCTTTCTTT
once TRBJ1-5 TRBV6-5 . CASSLPGGAIQPQHF TGTGCCAGCAGCCTCCCTGGTGGGGCCATTCAGCCCCAGCATTTT
few TRBJ1-2 TRBV28 TRBD1 CASSPPDRGFGYTF TGTGCCAGCAGTCCCCCGGACAGGGGATTTGGCTACACCTTC
. TRBJ1-2 TRBV28 TRBD1 CASSLTGFSSYGYTF TGTGCCAGCAGCCTGACAGGGTTTTCCTCCTATGGCTACACCTTC
. TRBJ2-1 TRBV2 TRBD1 CASSAPDRIIYNEQFF TGTGCCAGCAGTGCCCCGGACAGGATTATCTACAATGAGCAGTTCTTC
. TRBJ2-3 TRBV15 . CATSRDLGVASTDTQYF TGTGCCACCAGCAGAGATTTGGGAGTCGCTAGCACAGATACGCAGTATTTT
. TRBJ1-5 TRBV20-1 . CSASKGVSGQPQHF TGCAGTGCTAGTAAGGGGGTGTCGGGGCAGCCCCAGCATTTT
. TRBJ1-1 TRBV11-2 . CASSHSGAMNTEAFF TGTGCCAGCAGCCACTCCGGAGCGATGAACACTGAAGCTTTCTTT
. TRBJ1-2 TRBV5-4 . CASSFGGFYGYTF TGTGCCAGCAGCTTTGGGGGGTTCTATGGCTACACCTTC
. TRBJ2-5 TRBV7-2 TRBD2 CASSPGLAGLGQETQYF TGTGCCAGCAGCCCGGGACTAGCGGGTTTGGGTCAAGAGACCCAGTACTTC
. TRBJ2-7 TRBV28 . CASSLNPLVHEQYF TGTGCCAGCAGTTTAAACCCCTTAGTCCACGAGCAGTACTTC
. TRBJ2-1 TRBV19 . CASSIVPSWGVIHNEQFF TGTGCCAGTAGTATAGTCCCCTCTTGGGGAGTGATCCACAATGAGCAGTTCTTC
few TRBJ1-3 TRBV6-5 TRBD1 CASSYDRGLGNTIYF TGTGCCAGCAGTTACGACAGGGGGCTTGGAAACACCATATATTTT
once TRBJ2-3 TRBV14 . CASSWGPSRLTSTDTQYF TGTGCCAGCAGCTGGGGCCCGTCTAGGCTAACTAGCACAGATACGCAGTATTTT
once TRBJ2-1 TRBV28 TRBD2 CASSLSGGYNEQFF TGTGCCAGCAGTCTAAGCGGGGGATACAATGAGCAGTTCTTC
. TRBJ2-7 TRBV7-8 . CASSFAGQRNEQYF TGTGCCAGCAGCTTTGCGGGACAGAGAAACGAGCAGTACTTC
few TRBJ1-1 TRBV19 TRBD1 CATLRRGGRVTEAFF TGTGCCACCCTCCGAAGAGGGGGCCGGGTCACTGAAGCTTTCTTT
. TRBJ1-1 TRBV5-1 TRBD1 CASSLEGQGTRLNTEAFF TGCGCCAGCAGCTTGGAGGGACAGGGGACTCGATTGAACACTGAAGCTTTCTTT